The 29 T cell receptor beta chains presented below share a single source sample, sequenced in a study of T-cell memory formation after mild COVID-19. TCRdb independently ran MiXCR on the 5' RACE reads; one entry per CDR3 protein. The sample records a few hundred thousand distinct CDR3 sequences, approximately 15% being singletons. The sequenced sample was PBMCs or a T cell subset sorted from them (not recorded which). The receptors here all came from a man younger than 30 who had mild COVID-19 (a few samples of this study predate the infection). Cell type and time point are not known.

The chain joins TRBV20-1 to TRBJ2-5; either TRBD1 or TRBD2 may fit D (5 bases each). CDR3 length equals 14 residues. CDR1 and CDR2 (germline): DFQATT, SNEGSKA (reference sequence). Trimming removed 6 bases at V and 2 bases at J, with 16 bases between. The CDR3 here is CSATPGASQETQYF. The CDR3, as DNA: TGCAGTGCCACTCCCGGGGCCTCTCAAGAGACCCAGTACTTC.

This clonotype was counted at least ten times. This chain uses TRBV20-1 with TRBJ2-3, with D possibly being TRBD2 (6 bases). This CDR3 comprises 13 residues. Germline-derived CDR1 and CDR2 are DFQATT and SNEGSKA (reference sequence). The V and J ends lost 8 bases and 1 base respectively, with 13 bases between them. The CDR3 nucleotides read TGCAGTCCACGGGGGATGGGCACAGATACGCAGTATTTT. It codes for CSPRGMGTDTQYF.

The chain is built from TRBV28 and TRBJ1-1, with a tentative D call TRBD1 (5 bases). V was trimmed by 2 bases and J by 3 bases, leaving 19 bases between them. Per germline, CDR1 MDHEN and CDR2 SYDVKM. This CDR3 is built from 17 residues. The CDR3 reads CASSLTLGREEDTEAFF. DNA of the CDR3: TGTGCCAGCAGTTTAACACTCGGCAGGGAGGAGGACACTGAAGCTTTCTTT.

In this sample, this clonotype turned up a few times. The chain has TRBV21-1 and TRBJ1-6. TRBV21-1 is tagged as a pseudogene. CDR3 length: 12 amino acids. CDR3 sequence (DNA): TGTGCCAGCAGTACAGCAGGGTCACCCCTCCACTTT. It yields the protein CASSTAGSPLHF.

The chain employs TRBV9 and TRBJ2-3; D call uncertain. This CDR3 is built from 15 residues. Looked up from germline, CDR1 is SGDLS and CDR2 is YYNGEE. Deletions cut 0 bases from V and 10 bases from J, with 18 bases between. The CDR3 reads CASSVGSLNPLPQYF. The DNA of the CDR3 is TGTGCCAGCAGCGTAGGCTCCCTAAACCCGTTGCCGCAGTATTTT. The whole variable domain, remainder taken from reference TRBV9 and TRBJ2-3, is DSGVTQTPKHLITATGQRVTLRCSPRSGDLSVYWYQQSLDQGLQFLIQYYNGEERAKGNILERFSAQQFPDLHSELNLSSLELGDSALYFCASSVGSLNPLPQYFGPGTRLTVL.

There are a few counts of this clonotype. The chain has TRBV6-5 and TRBJ2-3, with D unresolved. This CDR3 region has 13 residues. V was pared by 6 bases and J by 3 bases, with 10 bases between. CDR1 is MNHEY and CDR2 is SVGAGI in the germline V gene. The CDR3 here is CASSRWRTDTQYF. As DNA, the CDR3 is TGTGCCAGCAGCCGCTGGCGTACAGATACGCAGTATTTT.

The chain couples TRBV11-1 to TRBJ1-1; tentatively, D is TRBD1 (5 bases). CDR3 length: 16 residues. In germline, CDR1 is SGHAT, CDR2 FQDESV (reference sequence). With 1 base removed from V and 0 bases from J, the gap between germline ends came to 12 bases. CDR3 sequence reads: CASSLGDSTMNTEAFF. CDR3 coding DNA: TGTGCCAGCAGCTTAGGAGACAGCACCATGAACACTGAAGCTTTCTTT.

The table lists this clonotype with a few counts. The chain is built from TRBV13 and TRBJ1-1; 12 bases align to TRBD1. The CDR3 has 17 amino acids. Looked up from germline, CDR1 is PRHDT and CDR2 is FYEKMQ (reference sequence). V lost 1 base and J lost 3; bases outside the gene matches: 6. CDR3 sequence: CASSLDGTGGADTEAFF. The CDR3 nucleotides read TGTGCCAGCAGCTTAGATGGGACAGGGGGCGCGGACACTGAAGCTTTCTTT.

This clonotype was detected a few times. The V call is TRBV7-3, the J call TRBJ2-1, with D perhaps TRBD1 (5 bases). Looked up from germline, CDR1 is SGHTA and CDR2 is FQGTGA. The CDR3 runs 15 residues. V was pared by 4 bases and J by 7 bases, with 17 bases between. CDR3 residues: CASSSRPGRVNEQFF. CDR3 coding DNA: TGTGCCAGCAGCTCACGCCCGGGCAGGGTAAATGAGCAGTTCTTC.

The chain links TRBV20-1 to TRBJ2-7; the match to TRBD1 covers 7 bases. The CDR3 has 13 residues. With V trimmed by 6 bases and J by 4 bases, 9 bases remained unmatched. Per the germline V gene, CDR1 is DFQATT and CDR2 is SNEGSKA (reference sequence). CDR3 sequence (DNA): TGCAGTGCCGTCGACAGGGAAAGATACGAGCAGTACTTC. Its translation is CSAVDRERYEQYF.

A few counts support this clonotype. J is TRBJ2-5 and V is TRBV5-1; TRBD1 aligns across 8 bases. Germline CDR1 is SGHRS and CDR2 is YFSETQ. V shed 2 bases and J 1 base; nucleotides not matched to a gene: 7. The CDR3 length is 16 residues. CDR3 nucleotides: TGCGCCAGCAGCTTTTCTCCGACAGGGGTCCAAGAGACCCAGTACTTC. Its translation is CASSFSPTGVQETQYF. The whole variable domain, remainder taken from reference TRBV5-1 and TRBJ2-5, is KAGVTQTPRYLIKTRGQQVTLSCSPISGHRSVSWYQQTPGQGLQFLFEYFSETQRNKGNFPGRFSGRQFSNSRSEMNVSTLELGDSALYLCASSFSPTGVQETQYFGPGTRLLVL.

The V and J genes are TRBV11-2 and TRBJ2-1, with 7 bases matching TRBD2. V lost 2 bases, J lost 14 bases, and 3 bases stayed unmatched. CDR3 length: 11 amino acids. Germline CDR1 reads SGHAT; CDR2 reads FQNNGV. CDR3 bases: TGTGCCAGCAGCTTACTAGGGAGGGAGTTCTTC. This translates into CASSLLGREFF.

A few counts support this clonotype. The rearrangement joins TRBV4-1 to TRBJ2-6, with TRBD1 matching 9 bases. Germline CDR1 is MGHRA and CDR2 is YSYEKL. The CDR3 loop spans 18 amino acids. The J segment lost 2 bases and the V segment lost 0 bases, leaving 5 bases of the junction unmatched. The chain's CDR3 is CASSQDGTGSPGANVLTF. As DNA, the CDR3 is TGCGCCAGCAGCCAAGATGGGACAGGGAGCCCTGGGGCCAACGTCCTGACTTTC.

This clonotype has more than one count but fewer than ten. The V and J genes are TRBV6-5 and TRBJ1-5; D is possibly TRBD1 (5 bases). Trimming pared 0 bases from V and 9 bases from J, leaving 18 bases between. The CDR3 loop spans 16 amino acids. CDR1 is MNHEY and CDR2 is SVGAGI in the germline V gene. This chain's CDR3 is CASSYSGADLGSPQHF. CDR3 sequence (DNA): TGTGCCAGCAGTTACTCTGGGGCCGACTTGGGATCGCCCCAGCATTTT.

The J gene is TRBJ2-3, the V gene TRBV10-3; D gene ambiguous. The germline CDR1 and CDR2 sequences are ENHRY and SYGVKD. Trimming removed 0 bases from V and 6 bases from J, with 7 bases in between. This CDR3 region has 13 residues. The CDR3 DNA reads TGTGCCATCAGTGAGTCCCTCTGGGATACGCAGTATTTT. Translating gives CAISESLWDTQYF.

This clonotype was recorded a few times. The chain combines TRBV14 with TRBJ2-5; D not resolved. V dropped 0 bases and J dropped 7 bases, with 21 bases sitting between them. Germline V gene data show CDR1 as SGHDN and CDR2 as FVKESK. This CDR3 region has 17 residues. CDR3 sequence (DNA): TGTGCCAGCAGCCAAGAAGTTGGGCCAGGCGGTAGGTCGACCCAGTACTTC. The encoded protein is CASSQEVGPGGRSTQYF.

This clonotype was recorded many times. CDR3 region: CASSLDRIGIYNEQFF. The CDR3 nucleotides are TGCGCCAGCAGCTTGGACAGGATCGGGATCTACAATGAGCAGTTCTTC. The chain recombines TRBV5-1 with TRBJ2-1; the D call may be TRBD1 or TRBD2 (5 bases each). CDR1 and CDR2 (germline): SGHRS, YFSETQ. Between the trimmed V and J ends, which lost 0 bases and 3 bases, there was a span of 13 bases. CDR3 length: 16 amino acids.

This clonotype was found a few times. CDR3 DNA: TGTGCCAGCAGCTTAAAGGGGGGCAGAGAGACCCAGTACTTC. The encoded protein is CASSLKGGRETQYF. This chain uses TRBV7-3 with TRBJ2-5; D could derive from TRBD1 or TRBD2 (6 bases each). Germline CDR1 is SGHTA and CDR2 is FQGTGA. V lost 1 base and J lost 4, with 10 bases in between. This CDR3 region has 14 residues.

This chain uses TRBV28 with TRBJ2-3; unclear D gene. Germline V CDR1 and CDR2: MDHEN, SYDVKM. The germline V and J ends were trimmed by 4 bases and 6 bases, with 17 bases remaining between them. This CDR3 contains 15 residues. This CDR3 reads CASSSSQTEQDTQYF. CDR3 bases: TGTGCCAGCAGTTCGTCGCAAACTGAGCAGGATACGCAGTATTTT.

This clonotype was counted only a few times. J is TRBJ2-7 and V is TRBV28, with 8 nucleotides matching TRBD1. Germline V gene sequence: CDR1 MDHEN, CDR2 SYDVKM. The V and J ends lost 3 bases and 7 bases, in that order; junction bases with no gene match: 11. The length of the CDR3 is 15 residues. As DNA, the CDR3 is TGTGCCAGCAGTTTCCTTAGGACAGGGCTGGGGGAGCAGTACGTC. The encoded protein is CASSFLRTGLGEQYV.

The rearrangement uses TRBV7-9 and TRBJ2-3; tentative D call: TRBD2 (6 bases). The CDR3 totals 16 residues. Germline V gene data show CDR1 as SEHNR and CDR2 as FQNEAQ (reference sequence). Trimming stripped 1 base from V and 0 bases from J, with 11 bases between. The CDR3 region has the DNA TGTGCCAGCAGCTTAGACGCGGGAACTAGCACAGATACGCAGTATTTT. Its protein is CASSLDAGTSTDTQYF.

On this clonotype itself: Just one base apart from a much larger clone, this may be a read error. The chain employs TRBV7-2 and TRBJ2-3; D perhaps matches TRBD2 (6 bases). The CDR3 has 14 residues. V was pared by 3 bases and J by 5 bases, with 12 bases between. Per the germline V gene, CDR1 is SGHTA and CDR2 is FQGNSA. The CDR3: CASSFGSGLDTQYF. DNA for the CDR3: TGTGCCAGCAGCTTTGGTAGCGGTCTAGATACGCAGTATTTT.

This chain joins TRBV5-6 and TRBJ1-5; the D gene is possibly TRBD1 (5 bases). The CDR3 runs 15 residues. V was clipped by 1 base and J by 6 bases, with 14 bases between them. Per the germline V gene, CDR1 is SGHDT and CDR2 is YYEEEE. The CDR3 sequence is CASSLSETASQPQHF. The DNA of the CDR3 is TGTGCCAGCAGCTTGAGCGAGACAGCCAGTCAGCCCCAGCATTTT.

This clonotype was found a few times. The J gene is TRBJ2-7, the V gene TRBV9, with 7 bases lining up with TRBD1. V was clipped by 0 bases and J by 1 base; unmatched bases: 4. Germline V gene sequence: CDR1 SGDLS, CDR2 YYNGEE. The CDR3 has 15 amino acids. CDR3 loop: CASSVGGGRSYEQYF. The CDR3 coding sequence is TGTGCCAGCAGCGTAGGAGGGGGCCGATCCTACGAGCAGTACTTC.

This chain links TRBV5-1 with TRBJ2-5; D is perhaps TRBD1 (5 bases). There are 15 residues in the CDR3. Germline lookup yields CDR1 SGHRS and CDR2 YFSETQ. V shed 10 bases and J shed 3 bases, with 22 bases lying between them. CDR3 sequence reads: CASDRAGRAEETQYF. The CDR3 coding sequence is TGCGCCTCCGACCGGGCAGGGCGTGCAGAAGAGACCCAGTACTTC.

This clonotype occurred a few times. V gene TRBV18 combines with J gene TRBJ1-4, with D unclear. Per germline, CDR1 KGHSH and CDR2 LQKENI. The V gene lost 3 bases and the J gene lost 0 bases, with 14 bases spanning the gap. The CDR3 runs 17 residues. Written as DNA, the CDR3 is TGTGCCAGCTCACCGAAATCGTCTCCGGCAACTAATGAAAAACTGTTTTTT. This translates into CASSPKSSPATNEKLFF.

In this sample, this clonotype turned up many times. This chain joins TRBV6-2 or TRBV6-3 and TRBJ1-1, with D hard to call. The CDR3 consists of 13 residues. Germline lookup yields CDR1 MNHEY and CDR2 SVGEGT. The V end lost 7 bases, the J end lost 4 bases, and 13 bases lay between the germline ends. The CDR3 loop is CASNTNWGTEAFF. DNA of the CDR3: TGTGCCAGCAACACCAACTGGGGCACTGAAGCTTTCTTT.

This clonotype was detected many times. This chain joins TRBV19 and TRBJ2-7, with 7 bases that match TRBD2. The CDR3 extends over 14 amino acids. Trimming at V came to 8 bases and at J to 0 bases, leaving 7 bases not matched to a gene. Per the germline V gene, CDR1 is LNHDA and CDR2 is SQIVND (reference sequence). The CDR3 DNA reads as TGTGCCAGTCGCACCGGGGGGAGCTCCTACGAGCAGTACTTC. Protein product: CASRTGGSSYEQYF.

This chain connects TRBV3-1 to TRBJ1-4; TRBD1 agrees at 7 bases. The germline V gene encodes CDR1 LGHDT and CDR2 YNNKEL (reference sequence). V gave up 4 bases and J gave up 11 bases; unmatched junction bases: 4. The CDR3 sequence is 12 residues long. The CDR3 bases are TGTGCCAGCAGCCTTATACAGGGGAAACTGTTTTTT. Translation gives CASSLIQGKLFF. Variable domain in full (rest from reference TRBV3-1 and TRBJ1-4): DTAVSQTPKYLVTQMGNDKSIKCEQNLGHDTMYWYKQDSKKFLKIMFSYNNKELIINETVPNRFSPKSPDKAHLNLHINSLELGDSAVYFCASSLIQGKLFFGSGTQLSVL.